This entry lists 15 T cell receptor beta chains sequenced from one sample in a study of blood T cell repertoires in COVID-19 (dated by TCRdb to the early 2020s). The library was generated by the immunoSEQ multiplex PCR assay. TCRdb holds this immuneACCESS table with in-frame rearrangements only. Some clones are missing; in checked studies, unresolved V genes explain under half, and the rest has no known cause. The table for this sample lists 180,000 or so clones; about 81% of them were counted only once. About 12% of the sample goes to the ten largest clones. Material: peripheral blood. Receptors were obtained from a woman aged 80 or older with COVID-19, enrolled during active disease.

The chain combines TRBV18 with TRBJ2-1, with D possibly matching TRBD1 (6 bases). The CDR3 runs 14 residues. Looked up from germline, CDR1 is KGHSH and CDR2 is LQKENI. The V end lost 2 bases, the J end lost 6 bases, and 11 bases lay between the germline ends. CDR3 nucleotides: TGTGCCAGCTCACCAGCGACAGGAAGCAATGAGCAGTTCTTC. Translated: CASSPATGSNEQFF.

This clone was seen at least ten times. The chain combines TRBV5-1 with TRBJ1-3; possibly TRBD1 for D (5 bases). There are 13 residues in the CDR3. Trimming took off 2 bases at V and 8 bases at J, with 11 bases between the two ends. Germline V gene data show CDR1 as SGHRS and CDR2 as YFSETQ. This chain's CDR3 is CASSFQGGDTIYF. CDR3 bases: TGCGCCAGCAGCTTTCAGGGAGGAGACACCATATATTTT.

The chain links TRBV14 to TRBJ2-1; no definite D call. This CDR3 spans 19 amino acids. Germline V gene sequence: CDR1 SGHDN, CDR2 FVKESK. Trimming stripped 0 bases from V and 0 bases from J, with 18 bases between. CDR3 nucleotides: TGTGCCAGCAGCCAAGATTGGGCCCCAACATTCGGCTCCTACAATGAGCAGTTCTTC. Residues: CASSQDWAPTFGSYNEQFF.

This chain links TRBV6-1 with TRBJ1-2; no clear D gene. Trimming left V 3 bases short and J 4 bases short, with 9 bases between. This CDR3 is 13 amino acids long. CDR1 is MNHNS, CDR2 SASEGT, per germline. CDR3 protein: CASSEGRFYGYTF. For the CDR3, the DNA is TGTGCCAGCAGTGAGGGCCGGTTCTATGGCTACACCTTC.

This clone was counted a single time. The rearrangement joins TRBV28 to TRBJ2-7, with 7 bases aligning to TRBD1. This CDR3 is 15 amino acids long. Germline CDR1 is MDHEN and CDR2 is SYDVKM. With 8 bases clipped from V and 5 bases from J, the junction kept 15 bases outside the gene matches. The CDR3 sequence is CASSLPGTVAHEQYF. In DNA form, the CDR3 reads TGTGCCAGCTCACTGCCGGGGACAGTAGCCCACGAGCAGTACTTC.

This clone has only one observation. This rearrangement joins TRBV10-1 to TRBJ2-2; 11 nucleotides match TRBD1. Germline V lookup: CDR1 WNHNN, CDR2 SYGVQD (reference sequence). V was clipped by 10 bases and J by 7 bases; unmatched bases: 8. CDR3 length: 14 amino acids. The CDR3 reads CATPDRGRVGELFF. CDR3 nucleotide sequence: TGCGCCACCCCGGACAGGGGGCGGGTCGGGGAGCTGTTTTTT.

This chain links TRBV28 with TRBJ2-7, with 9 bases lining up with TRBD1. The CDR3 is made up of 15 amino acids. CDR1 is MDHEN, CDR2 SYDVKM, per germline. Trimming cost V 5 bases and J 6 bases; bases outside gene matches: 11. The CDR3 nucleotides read TGTGCCAGCAGTACCCCCGGGACAGGGTACTCCGAGCAGTACTTC. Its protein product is CASSTPGTGYSEQYF.

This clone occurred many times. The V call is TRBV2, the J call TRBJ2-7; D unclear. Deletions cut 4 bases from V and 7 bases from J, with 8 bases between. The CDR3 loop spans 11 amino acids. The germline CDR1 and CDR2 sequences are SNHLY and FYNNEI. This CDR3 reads CASSVSGEQYF. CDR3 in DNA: TGTGCCAGCAGTGTATCCGGGGAGCAGTACTTC.

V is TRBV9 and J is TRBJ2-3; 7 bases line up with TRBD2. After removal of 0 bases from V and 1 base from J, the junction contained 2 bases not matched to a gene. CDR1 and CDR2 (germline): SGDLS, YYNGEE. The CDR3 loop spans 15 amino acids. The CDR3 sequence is CASSVVGGGTDTQYF. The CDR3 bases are TGTGCCAGCAGCGTAGTGGGGGGGGGCACAGATACGCAGTATTTT.

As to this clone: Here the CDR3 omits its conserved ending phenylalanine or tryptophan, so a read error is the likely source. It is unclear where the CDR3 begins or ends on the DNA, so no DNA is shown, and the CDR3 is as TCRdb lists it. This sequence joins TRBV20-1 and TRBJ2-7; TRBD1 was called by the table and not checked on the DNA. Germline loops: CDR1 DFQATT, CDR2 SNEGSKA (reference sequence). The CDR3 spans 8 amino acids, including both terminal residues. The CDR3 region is CSASPQDP.

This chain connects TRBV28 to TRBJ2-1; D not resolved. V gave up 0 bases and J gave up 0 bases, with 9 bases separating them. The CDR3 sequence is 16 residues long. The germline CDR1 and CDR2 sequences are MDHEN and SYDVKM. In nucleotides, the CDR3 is TGTGCCAGCAGTTTATGGGGCCAGAGCTCCTACAATGAGCAGTTCTTC. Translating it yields CASSLWGQSSYNEQFF.

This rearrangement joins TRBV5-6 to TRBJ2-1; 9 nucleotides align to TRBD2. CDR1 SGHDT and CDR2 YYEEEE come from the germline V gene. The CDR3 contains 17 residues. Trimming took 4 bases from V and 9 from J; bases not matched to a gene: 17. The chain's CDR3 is CASSQPRSGSRVSEQFF. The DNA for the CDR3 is TGTGCCAGCAGCCAACCCCGTAGCGGGAGTAGGGTGAGTGAGCAGTTCTTC. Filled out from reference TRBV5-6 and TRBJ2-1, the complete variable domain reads DAGVTQSPTHLIKTRGQQVTLRCSPKSGHDTVSWYQQALGQGPQFIFQYYEEEERQRGNFPDRFSGHQFPNYSSELNVNALLLGDSALYLCASSQPRSGSRVSEQFFGPGTRLTVL.

The CDR3 DNA follows: TGTGCCAGCAGCTTATCAGGGGGCCGGGCAGATACGCAGTATTTT. This sequence encodes CASSLSGGRADTQYF. This chain uses TRBV7-9 with TRBJ2-3; 8 bases align to TRBD1. This CDR3 has 15 amino acids. Germline V gene sequence: CDR1 SEHNR, CDR2 FQNEAQ (reference sequence). J was trimmed by 4 bases and V by 2 bases; bases with no gene match: 5.

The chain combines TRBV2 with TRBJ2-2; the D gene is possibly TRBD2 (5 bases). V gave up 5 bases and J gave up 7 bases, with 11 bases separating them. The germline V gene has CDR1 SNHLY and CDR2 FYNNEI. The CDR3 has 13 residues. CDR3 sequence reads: CASSKREGGELFF. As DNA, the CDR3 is TGTGCCAGCAGTAAACGCGAGGGCGGGGAGCTGTTTTTT.

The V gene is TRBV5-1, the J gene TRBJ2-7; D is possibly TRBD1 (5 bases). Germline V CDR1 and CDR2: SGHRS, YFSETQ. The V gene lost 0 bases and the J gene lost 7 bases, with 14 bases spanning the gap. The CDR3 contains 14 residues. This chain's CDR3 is CASSLGVASGEQYF. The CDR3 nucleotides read TGCGCCAGCAGCTTGGGAGTCGCCTCAGGGGAGCAGTACTTC. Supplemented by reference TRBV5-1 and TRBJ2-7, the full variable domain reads KAGVTQTPRYLIKTRGQQVTLSCSPISGHRSVSWYQQTPGQGLQFLFEYFSETQRNKGNFPGRFSGRQFSNSRSEMNVSTLELGDSALYLCASSLGVASGEQYFGPGTRLTVT.